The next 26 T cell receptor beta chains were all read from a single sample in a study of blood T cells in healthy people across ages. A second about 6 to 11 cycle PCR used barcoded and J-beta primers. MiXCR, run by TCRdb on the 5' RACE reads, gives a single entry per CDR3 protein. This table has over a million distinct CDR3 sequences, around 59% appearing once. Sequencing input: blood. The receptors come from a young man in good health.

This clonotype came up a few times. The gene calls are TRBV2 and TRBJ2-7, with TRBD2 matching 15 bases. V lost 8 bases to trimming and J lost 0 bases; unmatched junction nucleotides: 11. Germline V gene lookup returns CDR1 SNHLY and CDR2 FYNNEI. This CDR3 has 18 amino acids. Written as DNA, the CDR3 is TGTGCCAGCCAATCCGGGACTAGCGGGAGGATATACTCCTACGAGCAGTACTTC. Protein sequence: CASQSGTSGRIYSYEQYF.

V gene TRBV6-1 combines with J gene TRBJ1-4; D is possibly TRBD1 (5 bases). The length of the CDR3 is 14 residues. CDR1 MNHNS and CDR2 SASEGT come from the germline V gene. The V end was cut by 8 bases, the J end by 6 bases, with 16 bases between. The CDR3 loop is CASARQGWDEKLFF. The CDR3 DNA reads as TGTGCCAGCGCGAGGCAGGGCTGGGATGAAAAACTGTTTTTT.

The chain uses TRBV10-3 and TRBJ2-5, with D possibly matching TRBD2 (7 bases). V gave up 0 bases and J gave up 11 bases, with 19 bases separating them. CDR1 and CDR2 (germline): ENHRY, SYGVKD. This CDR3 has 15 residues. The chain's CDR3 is CAISESGGAEDEQYF. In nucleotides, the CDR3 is TGTGCCATCAGTGAGTCAGGGGGGGCTGAGGATGAGCAGTACTTC.

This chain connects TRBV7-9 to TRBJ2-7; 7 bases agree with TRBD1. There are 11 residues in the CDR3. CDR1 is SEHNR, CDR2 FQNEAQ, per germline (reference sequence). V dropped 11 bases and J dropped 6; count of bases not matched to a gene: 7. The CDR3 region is CAGADRIEQYF. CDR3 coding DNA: TGTGCCGGGGCGGACAGGATCGAGCAGTACTTC.

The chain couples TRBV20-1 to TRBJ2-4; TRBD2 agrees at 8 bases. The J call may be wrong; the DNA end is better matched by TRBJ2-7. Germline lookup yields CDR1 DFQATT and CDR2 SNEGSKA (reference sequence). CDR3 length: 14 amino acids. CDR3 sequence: CSARDSGAGFEQYF. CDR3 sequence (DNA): TGCAGTGCTAGGGATAGCGGGGCGGGCTTCGAGCAGTACTTC.

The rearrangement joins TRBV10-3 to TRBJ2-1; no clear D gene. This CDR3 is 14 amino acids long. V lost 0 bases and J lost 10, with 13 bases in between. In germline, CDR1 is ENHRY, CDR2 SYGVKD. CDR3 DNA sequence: TGTGCCATCAGTGAGTCCTCAGAGGCAGCGGAGCAGTTCTTC. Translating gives CAISESSEAAEQFF.

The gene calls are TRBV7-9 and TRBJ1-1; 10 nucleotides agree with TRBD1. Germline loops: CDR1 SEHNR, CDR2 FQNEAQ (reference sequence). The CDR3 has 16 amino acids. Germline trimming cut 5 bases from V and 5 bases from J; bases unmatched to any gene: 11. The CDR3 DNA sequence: TGTGCCAGCAGCGCGGAGGGGGACAGGGGTGCAACTGAAGCTTTCTTT. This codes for CASSAEGDRGATEAFF.

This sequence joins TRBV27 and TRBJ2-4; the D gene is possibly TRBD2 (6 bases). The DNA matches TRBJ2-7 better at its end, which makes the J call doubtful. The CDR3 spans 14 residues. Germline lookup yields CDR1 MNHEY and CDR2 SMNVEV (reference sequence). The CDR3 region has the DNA TGTGCCAGCGCCAAGCGGGTTGACTCCTACGAGCAGTACTTC. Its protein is CASAKRVDSYEQYF.

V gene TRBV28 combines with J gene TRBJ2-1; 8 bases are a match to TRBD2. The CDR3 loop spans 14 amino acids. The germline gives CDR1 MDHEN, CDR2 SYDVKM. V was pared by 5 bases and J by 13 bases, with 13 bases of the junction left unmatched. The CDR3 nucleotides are TGTGCCAGCAGTCTCTCCGGGACTAGTAGGGAACAGTTCTTC. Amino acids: CASSLSGTSREQFF.

In DNA form, the CDR3 reads TGCGCCAGCAGTCTCTCGAACCTTAGTGGCTACACCTTC. This translates into CASSLSNLSGYTF. The chain joins TRBV23-1 to TRBJ1-2; D ambiguous. TRBV23-1 is filed as an ORF, its function uncertain. Trimming removed 4 bases from V and 7 bases from J, with 13 bases in between. This CDR3 contains 13 residues.

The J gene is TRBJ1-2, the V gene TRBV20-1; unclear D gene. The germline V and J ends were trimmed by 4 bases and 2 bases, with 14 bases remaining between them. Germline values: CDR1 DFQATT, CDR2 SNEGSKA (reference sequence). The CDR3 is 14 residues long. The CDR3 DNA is TGCAGTGCTACTCCCCCTGAAGGGAACTATGGCTACACCTTC. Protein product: CSATPPEGNYGYTF.

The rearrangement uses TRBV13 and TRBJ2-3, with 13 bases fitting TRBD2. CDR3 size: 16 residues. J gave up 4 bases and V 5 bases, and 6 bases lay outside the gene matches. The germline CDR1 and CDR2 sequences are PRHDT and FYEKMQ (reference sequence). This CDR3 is CASSPGTSGVSDTQYF. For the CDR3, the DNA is TGTGCCAGCAGCCCCGGGACTAGCGGGGTCTCAGATACGCAGTATTTT.

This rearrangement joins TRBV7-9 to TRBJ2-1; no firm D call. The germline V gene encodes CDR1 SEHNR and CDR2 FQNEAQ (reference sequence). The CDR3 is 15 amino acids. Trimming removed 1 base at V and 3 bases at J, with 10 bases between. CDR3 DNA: TGTGCCAGCAGCTTAGTAAGCGACCTCTACAATGAGCAGTTCTTC. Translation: CASSLVSDLYNEQFF.

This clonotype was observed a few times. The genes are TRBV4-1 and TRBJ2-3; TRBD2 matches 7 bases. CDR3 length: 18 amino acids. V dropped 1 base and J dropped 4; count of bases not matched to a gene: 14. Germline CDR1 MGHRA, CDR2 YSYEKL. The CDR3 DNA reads TGCGCCAGCAGCCAAGGGGTATCGGGAGGAAGCCTGGCAGATACGCAGTATTTT. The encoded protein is CASSQGVSGGSLADTQYF.

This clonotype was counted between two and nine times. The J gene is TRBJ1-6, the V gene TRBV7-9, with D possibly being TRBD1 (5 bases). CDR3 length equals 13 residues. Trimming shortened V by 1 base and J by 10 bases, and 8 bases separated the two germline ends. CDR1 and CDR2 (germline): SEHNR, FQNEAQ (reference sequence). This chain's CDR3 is CASSLGQPSPLHF. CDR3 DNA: TGTGCCAGCAGCTTAGGACAGCCCTCACCCCTCCACTTT.

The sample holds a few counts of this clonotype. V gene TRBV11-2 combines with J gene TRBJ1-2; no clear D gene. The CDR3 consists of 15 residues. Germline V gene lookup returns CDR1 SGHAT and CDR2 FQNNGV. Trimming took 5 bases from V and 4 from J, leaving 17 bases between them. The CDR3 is CASSLEVTDFYGYTF. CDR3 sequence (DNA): TGTGCCAGCAGCCTGGAGGTGACGGACTTCTATGGCTACACCTTC.

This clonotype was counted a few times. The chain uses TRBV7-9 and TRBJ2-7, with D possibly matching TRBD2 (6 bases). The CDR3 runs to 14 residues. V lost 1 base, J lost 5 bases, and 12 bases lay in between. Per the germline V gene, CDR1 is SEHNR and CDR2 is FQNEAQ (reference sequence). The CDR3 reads CASSLGSGEDEQYF. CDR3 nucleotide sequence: TGTGCCAGCAGCTTAGGGTCCGGGGAGGACGAGCAGTACTTC. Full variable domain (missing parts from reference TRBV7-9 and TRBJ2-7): DTGVSQNPRHKITKRGQNVTFRCDPISEHNRLYWYRQTLGQGPEFLTYFQNEAQLEKSRLLSDRFSAERPKGSFSTLEIQRTEQGDSAMYLCASSLGSGEDEQYFGPGTRLTVT.

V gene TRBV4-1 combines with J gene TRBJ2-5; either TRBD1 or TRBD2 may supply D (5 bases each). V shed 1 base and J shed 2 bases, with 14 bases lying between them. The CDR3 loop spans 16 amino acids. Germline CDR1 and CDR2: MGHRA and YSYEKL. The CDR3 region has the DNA TGCGCCAGCAGCCAAGTCGGGGCCGGGGAGCAAGAGACCCAGTACTTC. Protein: CASSQVGAGEQETQYF.

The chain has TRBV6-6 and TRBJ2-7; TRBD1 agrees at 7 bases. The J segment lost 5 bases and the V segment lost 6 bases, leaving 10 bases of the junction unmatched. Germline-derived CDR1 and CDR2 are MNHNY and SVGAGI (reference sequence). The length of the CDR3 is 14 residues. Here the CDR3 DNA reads TGTGCCAGCAGGGGGACAGACGAGACGGACGAGCAGTACTTC. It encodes CASRGTDETDEQYF.

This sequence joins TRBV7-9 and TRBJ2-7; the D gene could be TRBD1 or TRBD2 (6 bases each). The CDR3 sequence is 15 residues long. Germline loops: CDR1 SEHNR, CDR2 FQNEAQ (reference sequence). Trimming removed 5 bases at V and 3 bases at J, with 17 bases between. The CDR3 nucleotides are TGTGCCAGCAGCCCCCCCGGAGGGGGTTTCTACGAGCAGTACTTC. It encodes CASSPPGGGFYEQYF.

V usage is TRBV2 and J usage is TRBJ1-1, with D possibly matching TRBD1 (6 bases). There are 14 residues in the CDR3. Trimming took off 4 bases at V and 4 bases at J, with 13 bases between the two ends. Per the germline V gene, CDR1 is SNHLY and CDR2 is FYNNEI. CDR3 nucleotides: TGTGCCAGCAGTGGAGACAGGACTGGCACTGAAGCTTTCTTT. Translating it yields CASSGDRTGTEAFF.

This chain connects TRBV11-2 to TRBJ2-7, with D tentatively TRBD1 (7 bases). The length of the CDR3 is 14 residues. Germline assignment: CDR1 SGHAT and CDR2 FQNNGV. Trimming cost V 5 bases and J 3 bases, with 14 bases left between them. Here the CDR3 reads CASSMDRTNYEQYF. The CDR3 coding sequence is TGTGCCAGCAGCATGGACAGGACTAACTACGAGCAGTACTTC.

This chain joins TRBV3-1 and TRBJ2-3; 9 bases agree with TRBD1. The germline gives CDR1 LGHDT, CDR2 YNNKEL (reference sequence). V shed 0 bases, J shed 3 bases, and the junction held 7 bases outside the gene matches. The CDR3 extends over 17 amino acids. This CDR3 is CASSQDLTGQGTDTQYF. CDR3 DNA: TGTGCCAGCAGCCAAGATCTAACCGGACAGGGGACAGATACGCAGTATTTT.

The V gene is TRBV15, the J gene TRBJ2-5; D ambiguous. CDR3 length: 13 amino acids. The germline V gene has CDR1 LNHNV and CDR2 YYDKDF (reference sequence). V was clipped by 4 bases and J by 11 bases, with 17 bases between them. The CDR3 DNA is TGTGCCACCAGCATAACAACCCTCAATGGGCAGTACTTC. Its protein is CATSITTLNGQYF.

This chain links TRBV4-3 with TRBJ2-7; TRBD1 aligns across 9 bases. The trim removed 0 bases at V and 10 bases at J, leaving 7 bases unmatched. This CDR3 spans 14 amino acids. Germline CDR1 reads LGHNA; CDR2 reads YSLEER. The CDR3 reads CASSQDTGGVPQYF. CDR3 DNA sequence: TGCGCCAGCAGCCAAGATACAGGGGGCGTCCCCCAGTACTTC.

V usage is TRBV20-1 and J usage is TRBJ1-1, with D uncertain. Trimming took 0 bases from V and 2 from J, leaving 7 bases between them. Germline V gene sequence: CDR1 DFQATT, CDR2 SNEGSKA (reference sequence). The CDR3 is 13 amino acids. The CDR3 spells CSARDLPNTEAFF. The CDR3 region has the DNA TGCAGTGCTAGAGATCTACCTAACACTGAAGCTTTCTTT.